The clone carrying this T cell receptor (beta chain) appeared many times. Its matching antigen is unknown. This entry comes from a study of regulatory T cells in long-lasting Graves disease. Overall study results and limits: Whereas new patients shared some 990 public clonotypes, persistent patients shared more, at under 3,500.

Time point in this sample: persistent/refractory GD, antithyroid drugs over 5 years with positive TRAb. Following extraction of RNA from PBMCs, that RNA was used to make the TCR library. Diagnoses of Graves' disease were made by American Thyroid Association guidelines. The peripheral blood volume drawn was 8 to 9.5 milliliters, and it was collected into EDTA tubes. This CDR3 contains 15 residues. Trimming removed 1 base from V and 0 bases from J, with 7 bases in between. Germline CDR1 and CDR2: SNHLY and FYNNEI. TCR beta libraries were built with iRepertoire HTBI primers and Arm-PCR of CDR3 regions. TCRdb recomputed calls from the multiplex PCR reads with MiXCR, one row per CDR3 protein. The sample yields 310,000 or so distinct CDR3 sequences, around 21% seen once.

The source material was peripheral blood mononuclear cells (PBMCs), sampled when the disease was refractory, from a patient treated with antithyroid drugs. The sequence came from a female donor with Graves disease. V gene TRBV2 combines with J gene TRBJ1-5; D gene ambiguous. CDR3 nucleotide sequence: TGTGCCAGCAGTGAAGGGCAGAATAGCAATCAGCCCCAGCATTTT. Translating it yields CASSEGQNSNQPQHF.